This T cell receptor (beta chain) originates from a study of CD8 T cells in Susac syndrome. The germline CDR1 and CDR2 sequences are SGHRS and YFSETQ. CDR3 length: 11 amino acids. V lost 7 bases to trimming and J lost 5 bases, with 10 bases between them. RNA, at about 0.45 to 1 ug, was reverse transcribed with random hexamers. MiXCR, applied by TCRdb to the immunoSEQ multiplex PCR reads, yields one record per CDR3 protein. The sample has about 150,000 distinct CDR3 sequences, 95% seen once. This sequence was found in a human donor with Susac syndrome. The sample taken for sequencing was CD4+ T cells from PBMCs. The chain recombines TRBV5-1 with TRBJ2-7, with a tentative D call TRBD1 (6 bases). The CDR3: CASEGDNEQYF. CDR3 DNA: TGCGCCAGCGAGGGGGACAACGAGCAGTACTTC.